Listed here are 32 T cell receptor beta chains from one sample, sequenced in a study of T cells in Graves' hyperthyroidism and ophthalmopathy. RNA transcripts served as the template for amplifying TCR beta CDR3 regions. When the TCR CDR3 underwent first-round RT-PCR, the HTBI primer set was used. TCRdb processed the multiplex PCR reads anew with MiXCR; each CDR3 protein has one entry. The repertoire holds 250,000 or so distinct CDR3 sequences, with roughly 15% as singletons. What was sequenced was blood. These receptors originate from a woman between 45 and 65 years old with Graves' hyperthyroidism that later progressed to Graves' ophthalmopathy.

The chain couples TRBV6-5 to TRBJ2-7, with 8 bases matching TRBD2. The CDR3 has 15 residues. Germline V gene sequence: CDR1 MNHEY, CDR2 SVGAGI. Trimming removed 0 bases from V and 6 bases from J; junction bases left unmatched: 7. In DNA, the CDR3 is TGTGCCAGCAGTTACTCGCCCAGCGGGAGAGGCGAGCAGTACTTC. Its protein product is CASSYSPSGRGEQYF.

The genes are TRBV5-6 and TRBJ2-4; 9 bases are shared with TRBD1. CDR1 is SGHDT and CDR2 is YYEEEE in the germline V gene. The CDR3 has 14 residues. The ends lost 4 bases at V and 7 bases at J; junction bases unmatched: 6. DNA for the CDR3: TGTGCCAGCAGCAGATGGACAGGGGTGAACATTCAGTACTTC. This translates into CASSRWTGVNIQYF.

V is TRBV6-1 and J is TRBJ2-7; TRBD1 matches at 11 bases. The length of the CDR3 is 15 residues. The J segment lost 3 bases and the V segment lost 6 bases, leaving 7 bases of the junction unmatched. Germline assignment: CDR1 MNHNS and CDR2 SASEGT. The DNA for the CDR3 is TGTGCCAGCAGACCGGACAGGGGGCAATTCTACGAGCAGTACTTC. This encodes CASRPDRGQFYEQYF.

This clonotype was seen at least ten times. The chain carries TRBV18 and TRBJ1-2; D might be TRBD1 (5 bases). This CDR3 is built from 16 residues. The V gene lost 3 bases and the J gene lost 2 bases, with 16 bases spanning the gap. Germline V gives CDR1 KGHSH, CDR2 LQKENI. CDR3 loop: CASSPPFAGRNYGYTF. The CDR3 nucleotides are TGTGCCAGCTCACCCCCATTTGCAGGGCGAAACTATGGCTACACCTTC.

In its sample, this clonotype was seen many times. This chain joins TRBV27 and TRBJ2-7; D not certain. The CDR3 loop spans 15 amino acids. Trimming cost V 2 bases and J 0 bases, with 11 bases left between them. CDR1 MNHEY and CDR2 SMNVEV come from the germline V gene (reference sequence). CDR3 loop: CASSLPRVSSYEQYF. In DNA, the CDR3 is TGTGCCAGCAGTTTACCCCGGGTGAGCTCCTACGAGCAGTACTTC.

This clonotype was detected many times. The gene calls are TRBV7-8 and TRBJ2-7; 7 bases align to TRBD1. Losses at the gene ends were 5 bases for V and 5 bases for J; bases not matched to a gene: 6. The CDR3 length is 13 residues. Germline V gives CDR1 SGHVS, CDR2 FQNEAQ. The CDR3 DNA follows: TGTGCCAGCAGCGCGGACAGGAAAGACGAGCAGTACTTC. This gives the protein CASSADRKDEQYF.

This clonotype was detected a few times. This rearrangement joins TRBV5-1 to TRBJ2-5; possibly TRBD1 for D (7 bases). The CDR3 spans 15 residues. From germline, CDR1 is SGHRS and CDR2 YFSETQ. Trimming cost V 1 base and J 5 bases, with 15 bases left between them. The chain's CDR3 is CASSLRAGQRETQYF. The CDR3 DNA reads TGCGCCAGCAGCTTGCGGGCGGGACAGCGCGAGACCCAGTACTTC.

A remark on this clonotype: Possible read error: a much larger clone is one base away. DNA of the CDR3: TGTGCCAGCATGGCAGGGACTAACTATGGCCACACCTTC. Protein product: CASMAGTNYGHTF. The chain recombines TRBV13 with TRBJ1-2; D is perhaps TRBD1 (5 bases). Germline CDR1 and CDR2: PRHDT and FYEKMQ (reference sequence). The CDR3 covers 13 residues. The full variable domain, completed using reference TRBV13 and TRBJ1-2, is AAGVIQSPRHLIKEKRETATLKCYPIPRHDTVYWYQQGPGQDPQFLISFYEKMQSDKGSIPDRFSAQQFSDYHSELNMSSLELGDSALYFCASMAGTNYGHTFGSGTRLTVV.

This clonotype was seen repeatedly, ten times or more. The chain has TRBV3-1 and TRBJ1-1; D is unresolved. Trimming removed 1 base from V and 6 bases from J, with 6 bases in between. Germline CDR1 is LGHDT and CDR2 is YNNKEL (reference sequence). The CDR3 covers 12 residues. CDR3 sequence reads: CASSQVGSEAFF. CDR3 bases: TGTGCCAGCAGCCAAGTGGGTTCTGAAGCTTTCTTT.

This clonotype was counted many times. The J gene is TRBJ2-1, the V gene TRBV7-6; the D is unclear. The CDR3 is 14 residues long. Germline-derived CDR1 and CDR2 are SGHVS and FNYEAQ. V was clipped by 4 bases and J by 4 bases, with 11 bases between them. CDR3 amino acids: CASSSPARYNEQFF. CDR3 coding DNA: TGTGCCAGCAGCTCTCCCGCTAGGTACAATGAGCAGTTCTTC.

As to this clonotype: Possible read error: a much larger clone is one base away. This rearrangement joins TRBV3-1 to TRBJ1-4, with TRBD1 matching over 9 bases. The CDR3 is 13 amino acids. CDR1 and CDR2 (germline): LGHDT, YNNKEL (reference sequence). With V trimmed by 4 bases and J by 10 bases, 4 bases remained unmatched. CDR3 loop: CASSLGQGAKLFF. CDR3 sequence (DNA): TGTGCCAGCAGCCTGGGACAGGGAGCAAAACTGTTTTTT. Full variable domain (outside the CDR3, taken from reference TRBV3-1 and TRBJ1-4): DTAVSQTPKYLVTQMGNDKSIKCEQNLGHDTMYWYKQDSKKFLKIMFSYNNKELIINETVPNRFSPKSPDKAHLNLHINSLELGDSAVYFCASSLGQGAKLFFGSGTQLSVL.

A word on this clonotype: This could be a read error, since a much larger clone is one nucleotide away. V is TRBV11-2 and J is TRBJ2-3, with 16 bases that match TRBD2. Germline lookup yields CDR1 SGHAT and CDR2 FQNNGV. This CDR3 is 16 amino acids long. The CDR3: CASSSGLAGGTDTRYF. CDR3 DNA: TGTGCCAGCAGCTCGGGACTAGCGGGAGGGACAGATACGCGGTATTTT.

At least ten counts were recorded for this clonotype. This chain connects TRBV28 to TRBJ1-1; D uncertain. V was clipped by 10 bases and J by 4 bases, with 19 bases between them. This CDR3 spans 14 amino acids. In germline, CDR1 is MDHEN, CDR2 SYDVKM. The CDR3 nucleotides are TGTGCCACGACCTTTATGGCTCAGTCCACTGAAGCTTTCTTT. Translation gives CATTFMAQSTEAFF.

This clonotype was found many times. The chain is built from TRBV20-1 and TRBJ1-2; D is ambiguous. Germline CDR1 is DFQATT and CDR2 is SNEGSKA (reference sequence). The CDR3 consists of 13 residues. Deletions cut 2 bases from V and 4 bases from J, with 11 bases between. This CDR3 reads CSARREGSYGYTF. CDR3 in DNA: TGCAGTGCTAGAAGAGAAGGTTCCTATGGCTACACCTTC.

Comment on this clonotype: This CDR3 fails to terminate in the conserved phenylalanine or tryptophan, so it likely reflects a read error. V gene TRBV19 combines with J gene TRBJ2-7; tentatively, D is TRBD2 (5 bases). The CDR3 spans 14 residues. Trimming shortened V by 1 base and J by 3 bases, and 10 bases separated the two germline ends. Germline V gene sequence: CDR1 LNHDA, CDR2 SQIVND (reference sequence). The CDR3 DNA is TGTGCCAGTAGTATAGGAACTAGAAGCTACGAGCAGTACTTG. Its protein product is CASSIGTRSYEQYL.

The gene calls are TRBV30 and TRBJ2-5; D assignment may be TRBD1 or TRBD2 (6 bases each). The germline gives CDR1 GTSNPN, CDR2 SVGIG (reference sequence). The CDR3 consists of 16 residues. Trimming left V 7 bases short and J 3 bases short, with 24 bases between. The CDR3 nucleotides are TGTGCCTACCTTTTCTTTGGGACACCGGGAGAAGAGACCCAGTACTTC. Translation gives CAYLFFGTPGEETQYF.

The chain uses TRBV3-1 and TRBJ1-6, with no clear D. V lost 5 bases, J lost 3 bases, and 11 bases lay in between. In germline, CDR1 is LGHDT, CDR2 YNNKEL (reference sequence). The CDR3 is 15 residues long. CDR3: CASSTLDVYNSPLHF. For the CDR3, the DNA is TGTGCCAGCAGCACCCTGGACGTCTATAATTCACCCCTCCACTTT. The full variable domain, its missing parts supplied by reference TRBV3-1 and TRBJ1-6, is DTAVSQTPKYLVTQMGNDKSIKCEQNLGHDTMYWYKQDSKKFLKIMFSYNNKELIINETVPNRFSPKSPDKAHLNLHINSLELGDSAVYFCASSTLDVYNSPLHFGNGTRLTVT.

The V call is TRBV4-2, the J call TRBJ1-1, with D maybe TRBD1 (5 bases). The CDR3 loop spans 16 amino acids. The V and J ends lost 3 bases and 4 bases respectively, with 18 bases between them. Germline CDR1 and CDR2: LGHNA and YNFKEQ. The CDR3 DNA follows: TGTGCCAGCAGCCAGGACGGACTGGGGGGGTTCACTGAAGCTTTCTTT. Amino acid sequence: CASSQDGLGGFTEAFF.

This clonotype was found many times. The V call is TRBV10-2, the J call TRBJ2-1, with D possibly TRBD2 on 5 matching bases. Deletions cut 3 bases from V and 5 bases from J, with 11 bases between. Germline CDR1 WSHSY, CDR2 SAAADI. CDR3 length: 14 amino acids. The CDR3 reads CASSETSYHNEQFF. In nucleotides, the CDR3 is TGCGCCAGCAGTGAAACTAGTTACCACAATGAGCAGTTCTTC.

The gene calls are TRBV6-1 and TRBJ1-2; 9 bases map to TRBD1. Trimming at V came to 7 bases and at J to 3 bases, leaving 3 bases not matched to a gene. This CDR3 region has 13 residues. Germline CDR1 and CDR2: MNHNS and SASEGT. DNA for the CDR3: TGTGCCAGCAAAACAGGGGGCTACTATGGCTACACCTTC. Its translation is CASKTGGYYGYTF.

The chain joins TRBV15 to TRBJ2-5; unclear D gene. Trimming took 3 bases from V and 2 from J, leaving 13 bases between them. CDR1 and CDR2 (germline): LNHNV, YYDKDF (reference sequence). CDR3 length: 15 amino acids. Written as DNA, the CDR3 is TGTGCCACCAGCAGTGATTTAGGCAGGCAAGAGACCCAGTACTTC. Amino acid sequence: CATSSDLGRQETQYF. The whole variable domain, filled in from reference TRBV15 and TRBJ2-5, reads DAMVIQNPRYQVTQFGKPVTLSCSQTLNHNVMYWYQQKSSQAPKLLFHYYDKDFNNEADTPDNFQSRRPNTSFCFLDIRSPGLGDTAMYLCATSSDLGRQETQYFGPGTRLLVL.

This clonotype has only a few counts. The V gene is TRBV7-9, the J gene TRBJ1-1; D ambiguous. This CDR3 region has 13 residues. Trimming removed 1 base at V and 5 bases at J, with 8 bases between. Germline V gene sequence: CDR1 SEHNR, CDR2 FQNEAQ (reference sequence). CDR3 DNA sequence: TGTGCCAGCAGCTTAGACGGAGGGACTGAAGCTTTCTTT. It is translated as CASSLDGGTEAFF.

This clonotype has a count of ten or more. The chain recombines TRBV13 with TRBJ2-6; D call uncertain. Trimming left V 5 bases short and J 0 bases short, with 8 bases between. In germline, CDR1 is PRHDT, CDR2 FYEKMQ (reference sequence). The CDR3 runs 15 residues. The CDR3 protein is CASSLQFSGANVLTF. The DNA for the CDR3 is TGTGCCAGCAGCCTTCAGTTCTCTGGGGCCAACGTCCTGACTTTC.

The V and J genes are TRBV20-1 and TRBJ2-1; D possibly matches TRBD1 or TRBD2 (5 bases each). The CDR3 spans 14 residues. Trimming stripped 3 bases from V and 8 bases from J, with 17 bases between. The germline gives CDR1 DFQATT, CDR2 SNEGSKA (reference sequence). The CDR3 region is CSASGARGSDEQFF. CDR3 sequence (DNA): TGCAGTGCTAGTGGGGCCCGAGGTAGCGATGAGCAGTTCTTC.

The sample holds many counts of this clonotype. The rearrangement links TRBV6-2 or TRBV6-3 to TRBJ2-1, with 8 bases identical to TRBD2. This CDR3 has 18 residues. V shed 2 bases and J 5 bases; nucleotides not matched to a gene: 14. Germline V gene sequence: CDR1 MNHEY, CDR2 SVGEGT. The CDR3 nucleotides read TGTGCCAGCAGTTACGAAACGGGATCGGGAGGGCCGGACAATGAGCAGTTCTTC. The encoded protein is CASSYETGSGGPDNEQFF.

The sample holds many counts of this clonotype. The chain employs TRBV7-3 and TRBJ1-1; tentatively, D is TRBD1 (6 bases). The length of the CDR3 is 13 residues. Germline V lookup: CDR1 SGHTA, CDR2 FQGTGA. Trimming cost V 3 bases and J 11 bases, with 16 bases left between them. The CDR3 bases are TGTGCCAGCAGCTTTAGCGATGGACAGACGGCTTTCTTT. This translates into CASSFSDGQTAFF.

This clonotype was seen repeatedly, ten times or more. The chain joins TRBV10-3 to TRBJ2-7; TRBD1 aligns across 8 bases. The CDR3 length is 12 residues. Losses at the gene ends were 5 bases for V and 5 bases for J; bases not matched to a gene: 2. In germline, CDR1 is ENHRY, CDR2 SYGVKD. The CDR3 sequence is CAISSTGDEQYF. In nucleotides, the CDR3 is TGTGCCATCAGTTCGACAGGGGACGAGCAGTACTTC.

V and J are TRBV19 and TRBJ2-7, with 11 bases aligning to TRBD1. Germline trimming cut 4 bases from V and 3 bases from J; bases unmatched to any gene: 5. The CDR3 runs to 15 residues. Germline CDR1 is LNHDA and CDR2 is SQIVND (reference sequence). Here the CDR3 DNA reads TGTGCCAGTAGTACCGGACAGGGGGCTATCTACGAGCAGTACTTC. Encoded protein: CASSTGQGAIYEQYF. The whole variable domain, filled in from reference TRBV19 and TRBJ2-7, reads DGGITQSPKYLFRKEGQNVTLSCEQNLNHDAMYWYRQDPGQGLRLIYYSQIVNDFQKGDIAEGYSVSREKKESFPLTVTSAQKNPTAFYLCASSTGQGAIYEQYFGPGTRLTVT.

In its sample, this clonotype was seen many times. CDR3 region: CSVAPHVGGGEQYF. The CDR3 DNA is TGCAGCGTTGCCCCACATGTGGGGGGAGGCGAGCAGTACTTC. The chain employs TRBV29-1 and TRBJ2-7; D perhaps matches TRBD2 (6 bases). The CDR3 consists of 14 residues. Trimming cost V 4 bases and J 6 bases, with 19 bases left between them. Per the germline V gene, CDR1 is SQVTM and CDR2 is ANQGSEA.

This rearrangement joins TRBV4-1 to TRBJ2-7; D is possibly TRBD1 (6 bases). The CDR3 length is 16 residues. Germline CDR1 is MGHRA and CDR2 is YSYEKL. V lost 1 base to trimming and J lost 0 bases, with 13 bases between them. As DNA, the CDR3 is TGCGCCAGCAGCCAAGTTAACAGGGCAAGCTCCTACGAGCAGTACTTC. Translating it yields CASSQVNRASSYEQYF.

The table lists this clonotype with a few counts. The V call is TRBV30, the J call TRBJ1-4; 7 bases fit TRBD1. The CDR3 extends over 14 amino acids. Germline values: CDR1 GTSNPN, CDR2 SVGIG (reference sequence). V lost 2 bases to trimming and J lost 10 bases; unmatched junction nucleotides: 10. CDR3 bases: TGTGCCTGGAGTATGGGGGCCCAGGGGGGAAAACTGTTTTTT. It yields the protein CAWSMGAQGGKLFF.

This clonotype occurred many times. The chain joins TRBV7-8 to TRBJ1-2; 7 bases are a match to TRBD1. The CDR3 consists of 12 residues. CDR1 and CDR2 (germline): SGHVS, FQNEAQ. The V segment lost 5 bases and the J segment 6 bases; nucleotides outside the gene matches: 3. For the CDR3, the DNA is TGTGCCAGCAGCGGCCAGGGGGATGGCTACACCTTC. Residues: CASSGQGDGYTF.